This T cell receptor beta chain was sequenced for a study of glioma-infiltrating T cells after dendritic cell vaccination. Study-level information: Between about 2003 and 2012, patients got autologous tumor lysate-pulsed dendritic cell vaccines. Monocyte-derived dendritic cells, cultured 7 to 8 days with IL-4 and GM-CSF, were pulsed with autologous tumor lysate. Whole-study findings and limits: Higher pretreatment TIL content predicted longer progression-free time and survival.

Points on this clone: The target antigen is unknown.

Trimming stripped 8 bases from V and 3 bases from J, with 10 bases between. From germline, CDR1 is MNHEY and CDR2 SVGAGI. This CDR3 has 12 amino acids. Isocitrate dehydrogenase mutation was absent in all glioblastoma patients. Profiling relied on immunoSEQ multiplex PCR, and the TCRdb table lists in-frame clones only, not all of them. The sample carries around 67,000 clones, around 81% recorded once. The receptor comes from a human donor with glioblastoma. V and J are TRBV6-5 and TRBJ1-1, with D tentatively TRBD1 (5 bases). The sequencing used blood, collected before dendritic cell vaccination. The CDR3 region is CASWGADTEAFF. The CDR3 region has the DNA TGTGCCAGCTGGGGCGCGGACACTGAAGCTTTCTTT.